What follows describes a single T cell receptor beta chain. Repertoires were generated with immunoSEQ multiplex PCR, while TCRdb's copy carries only in-frame clones and drops some. The top ten clones hold 1.7% of a sample with some 390,000 clones, nearly 90% of them seen once. Germline-derived CDR1 and CDR2 are ENHRY and SYGVKD. Trimming cost V 11 bases and J 8 bases; bases outside gene matches: 11. The CDR3 spans 12 residues. This record comes from a study of blood T cell repertoires in COVID-19. About the study: COVID-19 samples from acute and convalescent phases originated in the United States, Italy and Spain.

The sequence derives from a woman in her twenties or thirties who had recovered from COVID-19. The chain employs TRBV10-3 and TRBJ1-1; 7 bases agree with TRBD1. Sequenced sample: PBMCs or T cells enriched from blood (not recorded which). CDR3 amino acids: CAVRGPVEEAFF. The CDR3 nucleotides are TGTGCCGTAAGGGGGCCCGTGGAAGAAGCTTTCTTT.